The clone carrying this T cell receptor beta chain was detected a few times. The antigen remains undetermined. V was cut by 5 bases and J by 4 bases, with 14 bases left in between. Germline assignment: CDR1 LNHDA and CDR2 SQIVND (reference sequence). The length of the CDR3 is 14 residues. This sample is drawn from a study of T cell repertoires in cytomegalovirus infection. Study overall: In public TCR beta signatures, there were indications of both CMV infection and matching HLA type. The study's findings and limits: CMV-specific TCR beta clonotypes restricted by HLA-C dominated the ex vivo response. Cumulated frequencies of public TCR beta families served to identify carriers of CMV plus the relevant HLA.

MiXCR, applied by TCRdb to the reads, yields one record per CDR3 protein. The sample records a few hundred thousand distinct CDR3 sequences, more than 9% being singletons. The sample was PBMCs. The sequence derives from a human donor in good health (CMV status not recorded). Some clones in this sample may be carry-over from other donors' samples. V and J are TRBV19 and TRBJ1-1, with unresolved D. CDR3 loop: CASSPPGRSTEAFF. Here the CDR3 DNA reads TGTGCCAGTAGTCCCCCGGGGAGGAGCACTGAAGCTTTCTTT.